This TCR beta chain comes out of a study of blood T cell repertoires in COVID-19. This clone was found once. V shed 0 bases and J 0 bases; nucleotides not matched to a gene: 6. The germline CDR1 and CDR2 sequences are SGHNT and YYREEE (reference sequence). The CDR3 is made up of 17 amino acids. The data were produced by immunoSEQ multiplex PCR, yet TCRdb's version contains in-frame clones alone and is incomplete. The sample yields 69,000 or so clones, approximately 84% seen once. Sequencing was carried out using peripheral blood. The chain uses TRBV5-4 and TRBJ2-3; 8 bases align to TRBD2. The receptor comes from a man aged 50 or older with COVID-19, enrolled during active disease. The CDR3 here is CASSLDWASGSTDTQYF. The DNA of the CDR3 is TGTGCCAGCAGCTTGGATTGGGCTAGCGGGAGCACAGATACGCAGTATTTT. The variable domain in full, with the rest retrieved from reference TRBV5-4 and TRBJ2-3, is ETGVTQSPTHLIKTRGQQVTLRCSSQSGHNTVSWYQQALGQGPQFIFQYYREEENGRGNFPPRFSGLQFPNYSSELNVNALELDDSALYLCASSLDWASGSTDTQYFGPGTRLTVL.